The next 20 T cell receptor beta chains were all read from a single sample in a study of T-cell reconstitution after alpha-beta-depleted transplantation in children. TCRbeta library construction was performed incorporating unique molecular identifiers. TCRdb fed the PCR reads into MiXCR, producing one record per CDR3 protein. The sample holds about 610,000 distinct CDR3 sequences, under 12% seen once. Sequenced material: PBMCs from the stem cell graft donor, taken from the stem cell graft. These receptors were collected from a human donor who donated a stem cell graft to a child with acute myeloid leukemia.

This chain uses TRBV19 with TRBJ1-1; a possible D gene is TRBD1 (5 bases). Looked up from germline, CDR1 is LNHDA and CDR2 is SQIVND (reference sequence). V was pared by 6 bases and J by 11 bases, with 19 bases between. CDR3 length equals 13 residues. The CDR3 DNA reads TGTGCCAGTAGCCCCGGTCTGGGGGTAGAGGCTTTCTTT. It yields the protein CASSPGLGVEAFF.

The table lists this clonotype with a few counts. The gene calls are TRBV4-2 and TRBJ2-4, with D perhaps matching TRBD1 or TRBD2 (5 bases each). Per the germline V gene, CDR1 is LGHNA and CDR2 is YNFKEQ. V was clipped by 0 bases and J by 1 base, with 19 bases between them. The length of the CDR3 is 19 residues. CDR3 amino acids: CASSQDGDLDYLAKNIQYF. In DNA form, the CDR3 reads TGTGCCAGCAGCCAAGATGGGGACCTCGACTATCTTGCCAAAAACATTCAGTACTTC.

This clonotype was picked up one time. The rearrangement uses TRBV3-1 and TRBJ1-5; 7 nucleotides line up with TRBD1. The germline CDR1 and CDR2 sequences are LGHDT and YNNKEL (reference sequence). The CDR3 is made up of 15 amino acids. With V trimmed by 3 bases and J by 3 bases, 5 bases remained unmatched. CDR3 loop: CASSHSDRDNQPQHF. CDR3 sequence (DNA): TGTGCCAGCAGCCATTCCGACAGGGACAATCAGCCCCAGCATTTT. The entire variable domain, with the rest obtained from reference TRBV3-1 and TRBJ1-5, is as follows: DTAVSQTPKYLVTQMGNDKSIKCEQNLGHDTMYWYKQDSKKFLKIMFSYNNKELIINETVPNRFSPKSPDKAHLNLHINSLELGDSAVYFCASSHSDRDNQPQHFGDGTRLSIL.

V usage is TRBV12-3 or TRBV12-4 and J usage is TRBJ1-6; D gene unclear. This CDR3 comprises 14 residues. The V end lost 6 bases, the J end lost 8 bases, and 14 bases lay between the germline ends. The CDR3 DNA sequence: TGTGCCAGCAGGTACACGCCGTCGGATTCACCCCTCCACTTT. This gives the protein CASRYTPSDSPLHF.

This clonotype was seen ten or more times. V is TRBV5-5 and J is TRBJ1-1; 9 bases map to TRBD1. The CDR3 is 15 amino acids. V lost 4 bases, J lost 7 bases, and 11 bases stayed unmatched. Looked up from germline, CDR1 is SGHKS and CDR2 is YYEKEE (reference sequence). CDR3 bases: TGTGCCAGCAGCGGCGGACAGGGGAGAAGTGGTGAAGCTTTCTTT. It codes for CASSGGQGRSGEAFF.

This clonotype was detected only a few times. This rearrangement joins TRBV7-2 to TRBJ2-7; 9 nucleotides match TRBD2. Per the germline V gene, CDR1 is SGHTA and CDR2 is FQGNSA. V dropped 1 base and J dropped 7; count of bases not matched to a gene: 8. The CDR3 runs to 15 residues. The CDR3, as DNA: TGTGCCAGCAGCTTAGGGGGCGGGAGGGTTGGTGAGCAGTACTTC. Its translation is CASSLGGGRVGEQYF.

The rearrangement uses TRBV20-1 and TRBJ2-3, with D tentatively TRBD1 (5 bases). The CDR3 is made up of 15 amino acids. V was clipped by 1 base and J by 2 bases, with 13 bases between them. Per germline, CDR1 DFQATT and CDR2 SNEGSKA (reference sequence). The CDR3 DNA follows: TGCAGTGCTAGAGTAAGGGGTAGTCCCACAGATACGCAGTATTTT. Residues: CSARVRGSPTDTQYF.

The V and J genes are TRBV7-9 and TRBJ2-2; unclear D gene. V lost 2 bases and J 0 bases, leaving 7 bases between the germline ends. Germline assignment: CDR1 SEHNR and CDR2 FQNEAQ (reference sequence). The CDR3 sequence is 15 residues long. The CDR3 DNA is TGTGCCAGCAGCTTATTTGTATCGAACACCGGGGAGCTGTTTTTT. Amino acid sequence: CASSLFVSNTGELFF.

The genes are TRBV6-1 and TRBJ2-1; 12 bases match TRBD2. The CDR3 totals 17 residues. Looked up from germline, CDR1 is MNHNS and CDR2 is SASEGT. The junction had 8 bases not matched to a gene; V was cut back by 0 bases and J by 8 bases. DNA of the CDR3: TGTGCCAGCAGTGAAGCGGGGCCTAGCGGGAGGGCGGATGAGCAGTTCTTC. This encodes CASSEAGPSGRADEQFF.

The CDR3 sequence: CASSIPDMNTEAFF. CDR3 DNA sequence: TGTGCCAGCAGCATCCCGGACATGAACACTGAAGCTTTCTTT. The V call is TRBV7-9, the J call TRBJ1-1; possible D gene TRBD1, 5 bases. The V and J ends lost 5 bases and 0 bases respectively, with 10 bases between them. There are 14 residues in the CDR3. The V gene's germline CDR1 is SEHNR and CDR2 FQNEAQ (reference sequence).

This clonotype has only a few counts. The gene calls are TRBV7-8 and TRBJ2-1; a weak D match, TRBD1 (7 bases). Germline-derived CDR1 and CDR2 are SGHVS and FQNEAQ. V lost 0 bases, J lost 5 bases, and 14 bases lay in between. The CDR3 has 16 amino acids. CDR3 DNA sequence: TGTGCCAGCAGCTTAGCACTACCAGGGGGGCACAATGAGCAGTTCTTC. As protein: CASSLALPGGHNEQFF.

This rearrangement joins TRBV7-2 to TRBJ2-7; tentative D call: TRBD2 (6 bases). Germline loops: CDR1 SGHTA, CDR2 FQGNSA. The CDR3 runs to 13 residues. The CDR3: CPNRAGTSYEQYF. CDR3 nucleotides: TGTCCCAACCGGGCGGGAACCTCCTACGAGCAGTACTTC.

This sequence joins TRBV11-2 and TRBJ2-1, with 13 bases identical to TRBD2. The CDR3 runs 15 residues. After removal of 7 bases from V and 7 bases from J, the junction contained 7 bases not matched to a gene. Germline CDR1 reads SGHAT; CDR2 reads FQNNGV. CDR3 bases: TGTGCCAGCACCGTACCGGGACTAGCGGGAAATGAGCAGTTCTTC. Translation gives CASTVPGLAGNEQFF.

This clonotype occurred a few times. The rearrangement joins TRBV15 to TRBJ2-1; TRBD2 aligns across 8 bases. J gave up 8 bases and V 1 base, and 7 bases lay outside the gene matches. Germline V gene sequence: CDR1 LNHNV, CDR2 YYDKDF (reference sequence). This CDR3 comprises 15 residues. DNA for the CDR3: TGTGCCACCAGCAGAGTGGGTCTAGCGGGCGATGAGCAGTTCTTC. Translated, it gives CATSRVGLAGDEQFF. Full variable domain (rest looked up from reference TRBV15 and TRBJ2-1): DAMVIQNPRYQVTQFGKPVTLSCSQTLNHNVMYWYQQKSSQAPKLLFHYYDKDFNNEADTPDNFQSRRPNTSFCFLDIRSPGLGDTAMYLCATSRVGLAGDEQFFGPGTRLTVL.

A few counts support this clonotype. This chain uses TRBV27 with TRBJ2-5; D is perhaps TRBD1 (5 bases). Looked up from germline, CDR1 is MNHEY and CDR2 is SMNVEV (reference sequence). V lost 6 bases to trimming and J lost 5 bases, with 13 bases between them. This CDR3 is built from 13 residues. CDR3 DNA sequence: TGTGCCAGCAGGGACAACGCGGAGGAGACCCAGTACTTC. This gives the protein CASRDNAEETQYF.

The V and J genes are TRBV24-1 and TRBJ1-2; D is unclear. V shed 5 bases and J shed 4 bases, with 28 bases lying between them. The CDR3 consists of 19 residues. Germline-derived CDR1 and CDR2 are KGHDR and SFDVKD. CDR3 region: CATSVYSASGLPNLYGYTF. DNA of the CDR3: TGTGCCACCAGTGTCTACTCCGCGTCTGGCCTGCCAAACCTCTATGGCTACACCTTC.

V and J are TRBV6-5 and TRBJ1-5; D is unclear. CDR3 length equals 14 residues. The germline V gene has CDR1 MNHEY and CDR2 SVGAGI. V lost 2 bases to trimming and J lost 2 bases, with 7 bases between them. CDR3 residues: CASSYQTGNQPQHF. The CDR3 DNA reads TGTGCCAGCAGTTACCAAACAGGCAATCAGCCCCAGCATTTT.

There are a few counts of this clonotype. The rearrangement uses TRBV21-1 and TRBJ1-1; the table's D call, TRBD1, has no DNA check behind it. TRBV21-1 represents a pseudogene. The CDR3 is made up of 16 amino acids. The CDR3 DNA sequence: TGTGCCAGCAGCAAAGATGGAGGGGGGAGGAACACTGAAGCTTTCTTT. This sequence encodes CASSKDGGGRNTEAFF.

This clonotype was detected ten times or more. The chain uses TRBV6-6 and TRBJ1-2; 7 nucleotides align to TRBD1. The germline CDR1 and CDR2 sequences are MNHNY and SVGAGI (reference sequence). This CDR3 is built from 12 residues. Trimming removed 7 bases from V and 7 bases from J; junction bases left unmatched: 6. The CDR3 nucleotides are TGTGCCAGCACCCCAGGGGGGAGTGGCTACACCTTC. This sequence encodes CASTPGGSGYTF.

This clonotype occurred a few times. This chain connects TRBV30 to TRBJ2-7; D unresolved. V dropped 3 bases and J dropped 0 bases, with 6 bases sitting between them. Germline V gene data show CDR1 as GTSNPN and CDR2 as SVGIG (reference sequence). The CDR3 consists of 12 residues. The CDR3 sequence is CAWSSSSYEQYF. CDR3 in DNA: TGTGCCTGGAGCTCCAGCTCCTACGAGCAGTACTTC.